This T cell receptor beta chain comes out of a study of shared clonotypes between healthy human individuals. Profiling relied on immunoSEQ multiplex PCR, and the TCRdb table lists in-frame clones only, not all of them. Altogether roughly 2.4 million clones are present, 95% being singletons, with the ten largest covering around 0.13%. V dropped 5 bases and J dropped 5; count of bases not matched to a gene: 3. Germline V CDR1 and CDR2: SGHTS, YDEGEE. This CDR3 has 14 residues. The rearrangement joins TRBV5-8 to TRBJ1-4, with 10 nucleotides matching TRBD1. Sequencing was carried out using naive CD4+ T cells sorted from blood. The subset was: CD45RA+ positively selected. This receptor was identified in a man between 18 and 35 years old in good health. This CDR3 is CASRTGQGNEKLFF. The CDR3, as DNA: TGTGCCAGCAGGACGGGACAGGGGAATGAAAAACTGTTTTTT.